This T cell receptor beta chain was captured by sequencing in a study of OX40 agonist ivuxolimab in advanced cancers. The CDR3 sequence is 13 residues long. Germline lookup yields CDR1 SNHLY and CDR2 FYNNEI. V lost 6 bases and J lost 6, with 11 bases in between. Measured with immunoSEQ multiplex PCR; TCRdb has only the in-frame clones, and not every one. This table holds about 67,000 clones, approximately 89% found once. Sample: CD4+ or CD8+ T cells sorted from blood, taken in a trial of the OX40 agonist ivuxolimab. The genes are TRBV2 and TRBJ1-4; no firm D call. This clonotype was sampled from an adult with an advanced solid tumor such as melanoma, head and neck, liver or kidney cancer. The CDR3 bases are TGTGCCAGCAGGGTTCAGGCGGATGAAAAACTGTTTTTT. This translates into CASRVQADEKLFF.